The 18 T cell receptor beta chains reported below all come from one sample, sequenced in a study of PD-1 blockade in classical Hodgkin lymphoma. The time point is: cycle 4 day 1 (C4D1), after 6 weeks of nivolumab. Following autologous stem cell transplantation, relapse occurred in every patient, and exposure to brentuximab vedotin varied. The protocol was immunoSEQ multiplex PCR, while the TCRdb copy is restricted to in-frame clones and leaves out a portion. The sample lists about 64,000 clones; around nine tenths were seen once. Sample: peripheral blood mononuclear cells (PBMCs), taken before the fourth cycle of nivolumab. The source of these receptors is a human donor with classical Hodgkin lymphoma.

The J gene is TRBJ1-1, the V gene TRBV5-6, with a weak D call TRBD1 (6 bases). The CDR3 is 14 residues long. V gave up 4 bases and J gave up 4 bases, with 14 bases separating them. Per germline, CDR1 SGHDT and CDR2 YYEEEE. The CDR3 sequence is CASSGTGSATEAFF. The CDR3 bases are TGTGCCAGCAGCGGAACAGGGTCTGCCACTGAAGCTTTCTTT.

This sequence joins TRBV19 and TRBJ1-5; D not certain. In germline, CDR1 is LNHDA, CDR2 SQIVND (reference sequence). The V end lost 3 bases, the J end lost 6 bases, and 15 bases lay between the germline ends. The CDR3 is made up of 15 amino acids. CDR3 in DNA: TGTGCCAGTAGTATTATGGGCGGGAAAGGTCAGCCCCAGCATTTT. Translation gives CASSIMGGKGQPQHF.

The chain carries TRBV5-4 and TRBJ2-6, with D possibly being TRBD1 or TRBD2 (5 bases each). The length of the CDR3 is 15 residues. CDR1 is SGHNT, CDR2 YYREEE, per germline (reference sequence). V was clipped by 1 base and J by 2 bases, with 7 bases between them. This chain's CDR3 is CASSLRGAGANVLTF. CDR3 nucleotide sequence: TGTGCCAGCAGCTTGAGAGGGGCTGGGGCCAACGTCCTGACTTTC.

This chain connects TRBV5-4 to TRBJ2-3; 9 bases align to TRBD2. This CDR3 has 17 amino acids. Germline CDR1 is SGHNT and CDR2 is YYREEE (reference sequence). With 4 bases clipped from V and 6 bases from J, the junction kept 15 bases outside the gene matches. CDR3 bases: TGTGCCAGCAGCCCGCCTCCACTAGCGGGCCTTGGGGATACGCAGTATTTT. The encoded protein is CASSPPPLAGLGDTQYF. The full variable domain, in which reference TRBV5-4 and TRBJ2-3 provide the parts outside the CDR3, is ETGVTQSPTHLIKTRGQQVTLRCSSQSGHNTVSWYQQALGQGPQFIFQYYREEENGRGNFPPRFSGLQFPNYSSELNVNALELDDSALYLCASSPPPLAGLGDTQYFGPGTRLTVL.

The chain has TRBV5-5 and TRBJ2-5; 9 nucleotides line up with TRBD1. Germline CDR1 SGHKS, CDR2 YYEKEE (reference sequence). The CDR3 sequence is 13 residues long. V shed 4 bases, J shed 5 bases, and the junction held 3 bases outside the gene matches. Written as DNA, the CDR3 is TGTGCCAGCAGCACAGGGGGCGATGAGACCCAGTACTTC. Residues: CASSTGGDETQYF.

The chain couples TRBV21-1 to TRBJ2-5; the DNA was not compared with TRBD2, the D call given in the table. TRBV21-1 is classified as a pseudogene. There are 18 residues in the CDR3. CDR3 nucleotides: TGTGCCAGCAGCAATGAGCCCCCTAGCGGGGGTGGTGTAAAGACCCAGTACTTC. Translated: CASSNEPPSGGGVKTQYF.

This clone was seen just once. The rearrangement links TRBV7-3 to TRBJ2-1, with 9 bases aligning to TRBD2. V trimming: 0 bases; J trimming: 2 bases; junction bases outside the gene matches: 8. The germline gives CDR1 SGHTA, CDR2 FQGTGA. The CDR3 runs 18 residues. CDR3 region: CASSLTSLAGRAYNEQFF. DNA of the CDR3: TGTGCCAGCAGCTTAACTTCCCTAGCGGGAAGAGCCTACAATGAGCAGTTCTTC.

This clone has more than one count but fewer than ten. V gene TRBV20-1 combines with J gene TRBJ1-2; maybe TRBD1 (5 bases). Germline CDR1 is DFQATT and CDR2 is SNEGSKA (reference sequence). V dropped 4 bases and J dropped 8 bases, with 11 bases sitting between them. This CDR3 region has 11 residues. In DNA, the CDR3 is TGCAGTGCTATCGGGGGGGAAGGCTACACCTTC. The encoded protein is CSAIGGEGYTF.

The gene calls are TRBV19 and TRBJ2-7; the D gene is possibly TRBD1 (5 bases). The CDR3 covers 15 residues. CDR1 and CDR2 (germline): LNHDA, SQIVND (reference sequence). V was clipped by 5 bases and J by 0 bases, with 14 bases between them. Here the CDR3 DNA reads TGTGCCAGTAGTTCTGACAGTTTTAGCTCCTACGAGCAGTACTTC. It yields the protein CASSSDSFSSYEQYF.

In the case of this clone: Different DNA sequences within this sample yield the same CDR3. V and J are TRBV20-1 and TRBJ1-1, with unresolved D. CDR3 length: 11 amino acids. V lost 3 bases and J 2 bases, leaving 4 bases between the germline ends. Germline assignment: CDR1 DFQATT and CDR2 SNEGSKA (reference sequence). The CDR3 loop reads CSASLNTEAFF. The CDR3 DNA sequence: TGCAGTGCTAGCCTAAACACTGAAGCTTTCTTT.

This chain links TRBV7-2 with TRBJ1-4, with no clear D. The germline CDR1 and CDR2 sequences are SGHTA and FQGNSA. The CDR3 loop spans 16 amino acids. The V and J ends lost 5 bases and 3 bases respectively, with 16 bases between them. In DNA form, the CDR3 reads TGTGCCAGCAGCCTGGACCATTATCCTGCTAATGAAAAACTGTTTTTT. Its translation is CASSLDHYPANEKLFF.

This chain joins TRBV25-1 and TRBJ2-4; 8 nucleotides align to TRBD1. CDR1 is MGHDK and CDR2 is SYGVNS in the germline V gene. The CDR3 is 14 residues long. The ends lost 7 bases at V and 6 bases at J; junction bases unmatched: 8. DNA of the CDR3: TGTGCCAGCACCGACGACAGGGGAATAAACATTCAGTACTTC. This sequence encodes CASTDDRGINIQYF.

The chain couples TRBV2 to TRBJ1-2; weak D call: TRBD1 (5 bases). This CDR3 has 12 residues. Per germline, CDR1 SNHLY and CDR2 FYNNEI. Trimming cost V 5 bases and J 4 bases, with 8 bases left between them. The CDR3 reads CASSLGTYGYTF. The CDR3 nucleotides read TGTGCCAGCAGTCTAGGGACCTATGGCTACACCTTC.

This sequence joins TRBV11-2 and TRBJ2-3; 8 positions agree with TRBD2. V gave up 1 base and J gave up 2 bases; unmatched junction bases: 14. The germline gives CDR1 SGHAT, CDR2 FQNNGV. The CDR3 has 19 residues. The CDR3 loop is CASSLVRAGELGHTDTQYF. The CDR3 nucleotides read TGTGCCAGCAGCTTAGTGCGAGCGGGAGAGTTGGGACACACAGATACGCAGTATTTT.

This chain joins TRBV19 and TRBJ1-4, with TRBD1 as a possible D gene (6 bases). The CDR3 has 15 amino acids. CDR1 is LNHDA and CDR2 is SQIVND in the germline V gene (reference sequence). V was clipped by 8 bases and J by 6 bases, with 19 bases between them. CDR3 sequence (DNA): TGTGCCAGTCGAAATCGGGAAACAGGGTATGAAAAACTGTTTTTT. Protein sequence: CASRNRETGYEKLFF. The entire variable domain, with the rest obtained from reference TRBV19 and TRBJ1-4, is as follows: DGGITQSPKYLFRKEGQNVTLSCEQNLNHDAMYWYRQDPGQGLRLIYYSQIVNDFQKGDIAEGYSVSREKKESFPLTVTSAQKNPTAFYLCASRNRETGYEKLFFGSGTQLSVL.

This sequence joins TRBV4-1 and TRBJ2-5, with D unresolved. Germline CDR1 reads MGHRA; CDR2 reads YSYEKL. V was trimmed by 5 bases and J by 1 base, leaving 11 bases between them. There are 14 residues in the CDR3. The CDR3 nucleotides read TGCGCCAGCAGCACAGCCACTACCCAAGAGACCCAGTACTTC. This codes for CASSTATTQETQYF.

This sequence joins TRBV28 and TRBJ2-1; 9 bases are shared with TRBD2. The CDR3 length is 14 residues. Germline V gives CDR1 MDHEN, CDR2 SYDVKM. Losses at the gene ends were 2 bases for V and 7 bases for J; bases not matched to a gene: 3. The CDR3 nucleotides are TGTGCCAGCAGTTTACAGCGGGGGGTGAATGAGCAGTTCTTC. It is translated as CASSLQRGVNEQFF.

The CDR3 DNA follows: TGCAGTGCTAGAGGTGACTATGGCTACACCTTC. It is translated as CSARGDYGYTF. The chain employs TRBV20-1 and TRBJ1-2; D call uncertain. Germline V gene lookup returns CDR1 DFQATT and CDR2 SNEGSKA (reference sequence). The CDR3 extends over 11 amino acids. V was cut by 1 base and J by 3 bases, with 3 bases left in between.